This T cell receptor beta chain was captured in a study of CXCR3-negative and CXCR3-positive naive CD8 T cells. Study-level results: The naive subsets expressed comparable surface CD5, and the authors inferred TCR strength from TRB CDR3 properties. Naive cells with CXCR3 showed TRB CDR3s that were more hydrophobic than those in CXCR3-negative naive cells.

Sorting was done in triplicate for each CD8+ T cell subset (about 320,000 cells each). The authors prepared UMI-labeled TRB cDNA libraries by 5' RACE. TCRdb reprocessed the 5' RACE reads and keeps a single row for each CDR3 protein, giving no DNA. The specimen's table records about 150,000 distinct CDR3 sequences. Worth noting for this clonotype: Its cognate antigen is unknown.

The CDR3 runs to 14 residues. Per germline, CDR1 SGDLS and CDR2 YYNGEE. Sequences were obtained from naive CXCR3+ CD8+ T cells from blood. Subset: CD45RO-CCR7+CD27+CD95- naive CD8+ T cells expressing CXCR3 (TNR3+). This TCR was sampled from a human donor in good health. Some clones in this sample may be carry-over from other donors' samples. This chain connects TRBV9 to TRBJ1-1. This CDR3 is CASSEGPGNTEAFF.